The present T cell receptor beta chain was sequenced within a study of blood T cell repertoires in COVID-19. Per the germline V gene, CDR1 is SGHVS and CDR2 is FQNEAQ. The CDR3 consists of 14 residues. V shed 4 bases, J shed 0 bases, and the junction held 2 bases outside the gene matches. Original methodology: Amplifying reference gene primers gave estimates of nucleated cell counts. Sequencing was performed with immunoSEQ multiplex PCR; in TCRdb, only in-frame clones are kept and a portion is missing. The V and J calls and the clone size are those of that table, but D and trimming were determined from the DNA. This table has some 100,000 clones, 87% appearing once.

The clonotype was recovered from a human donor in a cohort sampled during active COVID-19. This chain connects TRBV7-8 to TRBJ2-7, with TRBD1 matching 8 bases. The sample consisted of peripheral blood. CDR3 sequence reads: CASSSGQGSYEQYF. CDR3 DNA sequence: TGTGCCAGCAGCTCCGGACAGGGCTCCTACGAGCAGTACTTC.